The source of this T cell receptor (beta chain) is a study of blood T cell repertoires in COVID-19. Study information: Samples taken during acute and convalescent COVID-19 were collected in the United States, Italy and Spain.

The protocol was immunoSEQ multiplex PCR, while the TCRdb copy is restricted to in-frame clones and leaves out a portion. In the table there are 170,000 or so clones, approximately 85% of which are singletons. The CDR3 sequence is 14 residues long. Germline V gives CDR1 MNHEY, CDR2 SVGAGI. V was shortened by 6 bases and J by 4 bases, with 15 bases between the two germline ends. Sequenced material: PBMCs or T cells enriched from blood (not recorded which). The sequence came from a woman aged 18-29 years who had recovered from COVID-19. The chain combines TRBV6-5 with TRBJ1-1; D possibly corresponds to TRBD1 (6 bases). CDR3 bases: TGTGCCAGCAGGGACCAATTAGGGGGCACTGAAGCTTTCTTT. This sequence encodes CASRDQLGGTEAFF.